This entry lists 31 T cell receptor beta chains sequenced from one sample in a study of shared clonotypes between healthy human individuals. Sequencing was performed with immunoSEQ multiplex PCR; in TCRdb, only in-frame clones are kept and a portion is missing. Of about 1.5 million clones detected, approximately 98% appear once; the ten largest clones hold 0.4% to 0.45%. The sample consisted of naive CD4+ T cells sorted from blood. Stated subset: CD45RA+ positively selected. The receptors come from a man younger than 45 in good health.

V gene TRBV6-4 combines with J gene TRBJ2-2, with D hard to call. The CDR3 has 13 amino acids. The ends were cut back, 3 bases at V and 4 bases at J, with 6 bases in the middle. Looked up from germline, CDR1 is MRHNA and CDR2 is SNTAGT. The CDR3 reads CASSEIPTGELFF. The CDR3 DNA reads TGTGCCAGCAGTGAAATTCCCACCGGGGAGCTGTTTTTT.

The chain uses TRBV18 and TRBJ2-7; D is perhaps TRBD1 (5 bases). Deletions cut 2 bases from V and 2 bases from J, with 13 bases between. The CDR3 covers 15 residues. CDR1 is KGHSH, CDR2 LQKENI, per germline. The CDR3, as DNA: TGTGCCAGCTCACCAGGGGCAGTCCCGACCTACGAGCAGTACTTC. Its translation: CASSPGAVPTYEQYF. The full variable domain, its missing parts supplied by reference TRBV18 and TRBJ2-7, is NAGVMQNPRHLVRRRGQEARLRCSPMKGHSHVYWYRQLPEEGLKFMVYLQKENIIDESGMPKERFSAEFPKEGPSILRIQQVVRGDSAAYFCASSPGAVPTYEQYFGPGTRLTVT.

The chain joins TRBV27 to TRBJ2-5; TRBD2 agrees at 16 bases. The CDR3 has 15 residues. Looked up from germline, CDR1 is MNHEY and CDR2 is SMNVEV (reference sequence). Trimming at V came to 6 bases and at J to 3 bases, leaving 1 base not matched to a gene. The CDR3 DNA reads TGTGCCAGCAGGGGACTAGCGGGAGGGGAAGAGACCCAGTACTTC. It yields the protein CASRGLAGGEETQYF.

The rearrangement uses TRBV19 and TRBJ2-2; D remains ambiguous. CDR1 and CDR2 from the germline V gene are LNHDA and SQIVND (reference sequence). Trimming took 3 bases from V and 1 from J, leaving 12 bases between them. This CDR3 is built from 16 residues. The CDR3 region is CASSIVVAVNTGELFF. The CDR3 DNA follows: TGTGCCAGTAGTATCGTCGTCGCAGTGAACACCGGGGAGCTGTTTTTT.

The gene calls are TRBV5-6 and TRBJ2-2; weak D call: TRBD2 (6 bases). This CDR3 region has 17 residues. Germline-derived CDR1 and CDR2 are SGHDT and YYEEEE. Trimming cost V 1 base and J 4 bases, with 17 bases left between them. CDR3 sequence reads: CASSLYRGNLPTGELFF. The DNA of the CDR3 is TGTGCCAGCAGCTTGTATCGGGGGAATTTGCCCACCGGGGAGCTGTTTTTT.

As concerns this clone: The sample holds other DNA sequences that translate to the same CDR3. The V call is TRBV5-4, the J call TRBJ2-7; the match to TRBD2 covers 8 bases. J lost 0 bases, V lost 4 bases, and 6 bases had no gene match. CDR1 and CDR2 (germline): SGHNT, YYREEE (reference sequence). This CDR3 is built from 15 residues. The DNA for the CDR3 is TGTGCCAGCAGCCCAACTAGCGGCGGCTCCTACGAGCAGTACTTC. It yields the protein CASSPTSGGSYEQYF.

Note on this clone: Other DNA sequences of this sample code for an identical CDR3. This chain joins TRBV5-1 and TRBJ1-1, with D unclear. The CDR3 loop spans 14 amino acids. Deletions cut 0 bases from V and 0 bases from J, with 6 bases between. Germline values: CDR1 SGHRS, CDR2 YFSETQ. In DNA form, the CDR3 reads TGCGCCAGCAGCTTGGGGGTCATGAACACTGAAGCTTTCTTT. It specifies CASSLGVMNTEAFF. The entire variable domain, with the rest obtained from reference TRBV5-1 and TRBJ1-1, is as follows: KAGVTQTPRYLIKTRGQQVTLSCSPISGHRSVSWYQQTPGQGLQFLFEYFSETQRNKGNFPGRFSGRQFSNSRSEMNVSTLELGDSALYLCASSLGVMNTEAFFGQGTRLTVV.

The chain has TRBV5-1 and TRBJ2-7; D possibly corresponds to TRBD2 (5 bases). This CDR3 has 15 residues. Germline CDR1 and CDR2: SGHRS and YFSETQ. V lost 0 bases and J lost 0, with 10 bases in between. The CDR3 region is CASSLAGKSSYEQYF. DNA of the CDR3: TGCGCCAGCAGCTTGGCGGGAAAGAGCTCCTACGAGCAGTACTTC. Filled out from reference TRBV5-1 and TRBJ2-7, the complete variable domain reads KAGVTQTPRYLIKTRGQQVTLSCSPISGHRSVSWYQQTPGQGLQFLFEYFSETQRNKGNFPGRFSGRQFSNSRSEMNVSTLELGDSALYLCASSLAGKSSYEQYFGPGTRLTVT.

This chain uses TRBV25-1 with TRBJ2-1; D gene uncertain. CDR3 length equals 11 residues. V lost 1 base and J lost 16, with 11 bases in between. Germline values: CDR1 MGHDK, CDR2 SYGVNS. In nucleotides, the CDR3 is TGTGCCAGCAGTGAATCTCACCGATACTTCTTC. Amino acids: CASSESHRYFF.

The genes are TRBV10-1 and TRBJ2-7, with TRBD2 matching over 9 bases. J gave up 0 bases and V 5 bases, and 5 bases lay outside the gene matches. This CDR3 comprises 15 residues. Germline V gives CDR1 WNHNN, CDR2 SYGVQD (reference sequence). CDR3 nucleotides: TGCGCCAGCAGTCAACTAGCGGGCATCTCCTACGAGCAGTACTTC. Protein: CASSQLAGISYEQYF.

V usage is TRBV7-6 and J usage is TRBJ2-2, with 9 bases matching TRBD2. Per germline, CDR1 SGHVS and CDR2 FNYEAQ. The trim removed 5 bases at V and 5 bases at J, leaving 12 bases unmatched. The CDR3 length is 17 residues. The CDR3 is CASSPPITSGRTGELFF. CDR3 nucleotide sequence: TGTGCCAGCAGCCCCCCAATCACCAGCGGGAGGACCGGGGAGCTGTTTTTT.

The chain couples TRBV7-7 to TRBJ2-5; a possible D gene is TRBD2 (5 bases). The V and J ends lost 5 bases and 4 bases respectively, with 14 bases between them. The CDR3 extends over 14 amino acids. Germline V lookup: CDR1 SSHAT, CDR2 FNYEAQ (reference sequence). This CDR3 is CASSRLGGGETQYF. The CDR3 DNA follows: TGTGCCAGCAGCCGATTAGGAGGTGGAGAGACCCAGTACTTC.

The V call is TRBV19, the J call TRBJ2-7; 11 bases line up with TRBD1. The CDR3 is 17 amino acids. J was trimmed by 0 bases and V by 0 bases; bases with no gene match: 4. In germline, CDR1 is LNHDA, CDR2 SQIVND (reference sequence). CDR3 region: CASSIDLDRGLSYEQYF. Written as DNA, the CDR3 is TGTGCCAGTAGTATAGACCTGGACAGGGGGCTCTCCTACGAGCAGTACTTC.

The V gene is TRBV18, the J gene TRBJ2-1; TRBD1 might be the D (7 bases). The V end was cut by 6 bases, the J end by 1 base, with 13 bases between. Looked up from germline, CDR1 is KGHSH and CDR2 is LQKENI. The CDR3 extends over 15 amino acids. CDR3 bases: TGTGCCAGCTCGGCAGGGGGGACGTCCTACAATGAGCAGTTCTTC. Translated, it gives CASSAGGTSYNEQFF. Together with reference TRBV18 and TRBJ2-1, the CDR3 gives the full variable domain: NAGVMQNPRHLVRRRGQEARLRCSPMKGHSHVYWYRQLPEEGLKFMVYLQKENIIDESGMPKERFSAEFPKEGPSILRIQQVVRGDSAAYFCASSAGGTSYNEQFFGPGTRLTVL.

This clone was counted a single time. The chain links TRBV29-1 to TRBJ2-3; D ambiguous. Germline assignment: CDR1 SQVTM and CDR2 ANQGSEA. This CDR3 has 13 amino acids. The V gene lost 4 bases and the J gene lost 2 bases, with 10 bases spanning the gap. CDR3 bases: TGCAGCGTTGGGCGAAGGAACACAGATACGCAGTATTTT. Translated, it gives CSVGRRNTDTQYF.

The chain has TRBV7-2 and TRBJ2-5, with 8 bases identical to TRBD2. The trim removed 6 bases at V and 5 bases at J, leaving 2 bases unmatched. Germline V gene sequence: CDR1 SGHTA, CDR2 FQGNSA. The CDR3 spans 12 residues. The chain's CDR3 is CASRSGSETQYF. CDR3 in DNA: TGTGCCAGCAGGAGCGGGAGCGAGACCCAGTACTTC. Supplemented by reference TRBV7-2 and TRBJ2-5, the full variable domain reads GAGVSQSPSNKVTEKGKDVELRCDPISGHTALYWYRQSLGQGLEFLIYFQGNSAPDKSGLPSDRFSAERTGGSVSTLTIQRTQQEDSAVYLCASRSGSETQYFGPGTRLLVL.

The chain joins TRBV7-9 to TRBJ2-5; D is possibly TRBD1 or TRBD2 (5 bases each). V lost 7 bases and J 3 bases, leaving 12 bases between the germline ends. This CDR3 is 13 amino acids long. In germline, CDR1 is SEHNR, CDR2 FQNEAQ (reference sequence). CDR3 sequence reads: CASTTRGEETQYF. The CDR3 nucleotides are TGTGCCAGCACCACTCGAGGGGAAGAGACCCAGTACTTC.

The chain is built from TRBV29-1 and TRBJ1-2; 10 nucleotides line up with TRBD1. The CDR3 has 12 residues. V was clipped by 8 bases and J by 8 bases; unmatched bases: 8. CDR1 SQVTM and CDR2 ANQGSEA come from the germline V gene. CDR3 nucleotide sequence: TGCAGCACGGGGACAGGGGTATACGGCTACACCTTC. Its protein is CSTGTGVYGYTF.

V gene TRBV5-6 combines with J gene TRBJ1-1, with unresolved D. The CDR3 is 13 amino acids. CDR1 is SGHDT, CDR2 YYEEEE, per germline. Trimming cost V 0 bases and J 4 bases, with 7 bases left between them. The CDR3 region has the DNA TGTGCCAGCAGCTTGGGGGCAGGCACTGAAGCTTTCTTT. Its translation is CASSLGAGTEAFF. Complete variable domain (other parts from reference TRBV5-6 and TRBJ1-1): DAGVTQSPTHLIKTRGQQVTLRCSPKSGHDTVSWYQQALGQGPQFIFQYYEEEERQRGNFPDRFSGHQFPNYSSELNVNALLLGDSALYLCASSLGAGTEAFFGQGTRLTVV.

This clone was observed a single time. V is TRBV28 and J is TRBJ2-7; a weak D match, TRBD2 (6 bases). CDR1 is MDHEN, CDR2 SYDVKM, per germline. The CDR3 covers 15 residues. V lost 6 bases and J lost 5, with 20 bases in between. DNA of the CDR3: TGTGCCAGCAGCTCGGGTTGGGACTCCCTAAACGAGCAGTACTTC. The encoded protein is CASSSGWDSLNEQYF.

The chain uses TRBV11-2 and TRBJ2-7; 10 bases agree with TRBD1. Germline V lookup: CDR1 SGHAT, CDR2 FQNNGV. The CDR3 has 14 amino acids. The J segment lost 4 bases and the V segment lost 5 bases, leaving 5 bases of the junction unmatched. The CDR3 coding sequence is TGTGCCAGCAGCGCCGGGACAGGGGTTTACGAGCAGTACTTC. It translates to CASSAGTGVYEQYF.

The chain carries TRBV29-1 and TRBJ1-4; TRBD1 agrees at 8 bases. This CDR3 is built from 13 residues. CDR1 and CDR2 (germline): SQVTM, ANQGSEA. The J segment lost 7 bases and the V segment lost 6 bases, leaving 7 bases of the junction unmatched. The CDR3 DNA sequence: TGCAGCGTCGCCCAGGGGGCGGGTGAAAAACTGTTTTTT. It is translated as CSVAQGAGEKLFF.

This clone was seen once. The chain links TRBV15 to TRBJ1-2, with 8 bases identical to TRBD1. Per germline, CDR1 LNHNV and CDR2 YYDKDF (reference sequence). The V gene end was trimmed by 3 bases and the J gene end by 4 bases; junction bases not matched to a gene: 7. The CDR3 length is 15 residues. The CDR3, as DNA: TGTGCCACCAGCAGCTTGGCAGGGGGCTTCTATGGCTACACCTTC. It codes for CATSSLAGGFYGYTF.

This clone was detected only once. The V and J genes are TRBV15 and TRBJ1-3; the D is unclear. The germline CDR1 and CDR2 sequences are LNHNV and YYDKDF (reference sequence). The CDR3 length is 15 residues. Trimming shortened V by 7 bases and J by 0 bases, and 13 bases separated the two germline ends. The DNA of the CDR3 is TGTGCCACCAATCGGACGAGGAGCTCTGGAAACACCATATATTTT. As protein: CATNRTRSSGNTIYF.

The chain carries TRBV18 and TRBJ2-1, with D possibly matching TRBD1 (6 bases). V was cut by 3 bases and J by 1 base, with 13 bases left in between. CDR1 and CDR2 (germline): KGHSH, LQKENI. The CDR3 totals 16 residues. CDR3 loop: CASSPGALGSYNEQFF. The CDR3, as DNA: TGTGCCAGCTCACCGGGGGCCCTAGGGTCCTACAATGAGCAGTTCTTC.

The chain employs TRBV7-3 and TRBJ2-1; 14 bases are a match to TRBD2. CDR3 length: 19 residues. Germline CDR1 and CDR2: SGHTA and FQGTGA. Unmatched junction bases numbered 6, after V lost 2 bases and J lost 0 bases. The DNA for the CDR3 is TGTGCCAGCAGCTTACCGGGACTAGCGGGAGAGCCCTCCTACAATGAGCAGTTCTTC. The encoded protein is CASSLPGLAGEPSYNEQFF. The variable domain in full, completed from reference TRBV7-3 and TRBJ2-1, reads GAGVSQTPSNKVTEKGKYVELRCDPISGHTALYWYRQSLGQGPEFLIYFQGTGAADDSGLPNDRFFAVRPEGSVSTLKIQRTERGDSAVYLCASSLPGLAGEPSYNEQFFGPGTRLTVL.

CDR3 nucleotides: TGTGCCAGCGGGACAGGGGTTGGTGGCTACACCTTC. Amino acids: CASGTGVGGYTF. V and J are TRBV28 and TRBJ1-2, with 10 nucleotides matching TRBD1. With V trimmed by 8 bases and J by 7 bases, 4 bases remained unmatched. The CDR3 spans 12 residues. Germline CDR1 reads MDHEN; CDR2 reads SYDVKM.

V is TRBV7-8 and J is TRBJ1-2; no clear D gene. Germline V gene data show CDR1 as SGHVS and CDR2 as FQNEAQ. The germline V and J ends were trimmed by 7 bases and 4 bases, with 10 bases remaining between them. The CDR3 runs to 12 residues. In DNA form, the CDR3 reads TGTGCCAGCACCCCACCCATCTATGGCTACACCTTC. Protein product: CASTPPIYGYTF.

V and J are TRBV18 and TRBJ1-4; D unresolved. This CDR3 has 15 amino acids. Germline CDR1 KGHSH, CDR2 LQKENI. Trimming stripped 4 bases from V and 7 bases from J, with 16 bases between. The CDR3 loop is CASSQSGLVAEKLFF. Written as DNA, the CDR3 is TGTGCCAGCTCACAGTCAGGCTTAGTAGCTGAAAAACTGTTTTTT. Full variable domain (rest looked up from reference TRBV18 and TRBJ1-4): NAGVMQNPRHLVRRRGQEARLRCSPMKGHSHVYWYRQLPEEGLKFMVYLQKENIIDESGMPKERFSAEFPKEGPSILRIQQVVRGDSAAYFCASSQSGLVAEKLFFGSGTQLSVL.

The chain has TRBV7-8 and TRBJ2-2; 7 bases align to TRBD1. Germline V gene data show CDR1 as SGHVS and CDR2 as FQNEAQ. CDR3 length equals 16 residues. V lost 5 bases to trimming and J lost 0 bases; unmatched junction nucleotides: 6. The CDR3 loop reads CASSVGQGANTGELFF. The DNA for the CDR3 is TGTGCCAGCAGCGTAGGCCAGGGGGCGAACACCGGGGAGCTGTTTTTT.

The CDR3 bases are TGTGCCAGCAGACAAACAGGGGTATCGTACACTGAAGCTTTCTTT. Translation gives CASRQTGVSYTEAFF. V gene TRBV25-1 combines with J gene TRBJ1-1, with 7 bases aligning to TRBD1. Trimming removed 6 bases from V and 3 bases from J; junction bases left unmatched: 10. This CDR3 is built from 15 residues. Germline-derived CDR1 and CDR2 are MGHDK and SYGVNS.